These 15 T cell receptor beta chains came from one sample sequenced in a study of T cell responses to AZD1222 COVID-19 vaccine. The method was immunoSEQ multiplex PCR; TCRdb's version includes in-frame clones alone and lacks a portion of them. This sample has 120,000 to 150,000 clones, with about 89% found just once. Sequencing was performed on peripheral blood, taken on day 0 of AZD1222 vaccination. All receptors come from an adult in good health.

The chain combines TRBV7-2 with TRBJ2-2; possible D gene TRBD2, 6 bases. Trimming stripped 3 bases from V and 0 bases from J, with 11 bases between. The length of the CDR3 is 16 residues. CDR1 and CDR2 (germline): SGHTA, FQGNSA. The CDR3 DNA reads TGTGCCAGCAGCTTTACCGGGACTTCGAACACCGGGGAGCTGTTTTTT. It specifies CASSFTGTSNTGELFF. Combining the CDR3 with reference TRBV7-2 and TRBJ2-2 gives the whole variable domain GAGVSQSPSNKVTEKGKDVELRCDPISGHTALYWYRQSLGQGLEFLIYFQGNSAPDKSGLPSDRFSAERTGGSVSTLTIQRTQQEDSAVYLCASSFTGTSNTGELFFGEGSRLTVL.

V gene TRBV11-2 combines with J gene TRBJ2-3, with 10 positions matching TRBD2. Trimming cost V 1 base and J 5 bases; bases outside gene matches: 6. This CDR3 has 16 amino acids. The germline CDR1 and CDR2 sequences are SGHAT and FQNNGV. The CDR3 coding sequence is TGTGCCAGCAGCTTAGGAGCGGGGGGGCCGAGAGATACGCAGTATTTT. It specifies CASSLGAGGPRDTQYF.

J is TRBJ1-1 and V is TRBV28; D gene unclear. CDR1 MDHEN and CDR2 SYDVKM come from the germline V gene. This CDR3 has 15 amino acids. Trimming took 7 bases from V and 1 from J, leaving 16 bases between them. DNA for the CDR3: TGTGCCAGCATTGGGGAAACCCCCTCGAACACTGAAGCTTTCTTT. It codes for CASIGETPSNTEAFF.

The rearrangement joins TRBV19 to TRBJ2-1, with 10 positions matching TRBD2. V was clipped by 3 bases and J by 10 bases; unmatched bases: 9. Germline V CDR1 and CDR2: LNHDA, SQIVND (reference sequence). This CDR3 is built from 15 residues. DNA for the CDR3: TGTGCCAGTAGTATTAGCGGGGGGATTGACTTCGAGCAGTTCTTC. Translation: CASSISGGIDFEQFF.

The chain carries TRBV27 and TRBJ2-3; D call uncertain. The V end was cut by 7 bases, the J end by 5 bases, with 34 bases between. The length of the CDR3 is 20 residues. In germline, CDR1 is MNHEY, CDR2 SMNVEV (reference sequence). The CDR3 DNA reads TGTGCCAGCACCGCCCTTCTTGGGTCCTTCGTCCCTGTGTTTATAGATACGCAGTATTTT. Protein product: CASTALLGSFVPVFIDTQYF.

The chain recombines TRBV2 with TRBJ2-2; the D gene is possibly TRBD1 (5 bases). V was cut by 7 bases and J by 4 bases, with 13 bases left in between. The CDR3 runs to 14 residues. Germline values: CDR1 SNHLY, CDR2 FYNNEI. CDR3 DNA sequence: TGTGCCAGCAAATCTGACAGCAGCACCGGGGAGCTGTTTTTT. Encoded protein: CASKSDSSTGELFF.

The chain recombines TRBV18 with TRBJ1-2; D is perhaps TRBD1 (5 bases). Germline CDR1 reads KGHSH; CDR2 reads LQKENI. Trimming took 6 bases from V and 4 from J, leaving 12 bases between them. The CDR3 contains 13 residues. The CDR3 DNA reads TGTGCCAGCTCCGAGGGGAATCTCTATGGCTACACCTTC. Residues: CASSEGNLYGYTF.

The V gene is TRBV27, the J gene TRBJ2-3, with D possibly being TRBD2 (6 bases). V lost 2 bases and J lost 1, with 13 bases in between. The CDR3 consists of 16 residues. Looked up from germline, CDR1 is MNHEY and CDR2 is SMNVEV (reference sequence). The CDR3 DNA is TGTGCCAGCAGTTTACTGGGGACTGAACGCACAGATACGCAGTATTTT. It is translated as CASSLLGTERTDTQYF.

On this clone: The junction departs from the called germline gene at one end, perhaps through a read error. This chain connects TRBV7-7 to TRBJ2-7, with TRBD2 matching over 9 bases. The CDR3 covers 15 residues. The germline V gene has CDR1 SSHAT and CDR2 FNYEAQ (reference sequence). CDR3 coding DNA: TGTGCTAGCAGCTTGGATAGCGGGAGCTCCGACGAGCAGTACTTC. Amino acids: CASSLDSGSSDEQYF.

The J gene is TRBJ1-3, the V gene TRBV6-1; D call uncertain. Trimming stripped 3 bases from V and 8 bases from J, with 8 bases between. Germline loops: CDR1 MNHNS, CDR2 SASEGT. The CDR3 runs 12 residues. The CDR3 spells CASSDPVDTIYF. The CDR3 DNA follows: TGTGCCAGCAGTGACCCAGTTGACACCATATATTTT.

This sequence joins TRBV18 and TRBJ2-1; 7 positions agree with TRBD2. The germline V gene encodes CDR1 KGHSH and CDR2 LQKENI. The trim removed 2 bases at V and 12 bases at J, leaving 10 bases unmatched. The CDR3 extends over 14 amino acids. The CDR3 nucleotides read TGTGCCAGCTCACCAGGGACTATCCACTCTGGGCAGTTCTTC. Translation: CASSPGTIHSGQFF.

The V gene is TRBV5-1, the J gene TRBJ1-5; D is undetermined. The germline V and J ends were trimmed by 0 bases and 0 bases, with 7 bases remaining between them. The V gene's germline CDR1 is SGHRS and CDR2 YFSETQ. This CDR3 is built from 15 residues. DNA for the CDR3: TGCGCCAGCAGCTTGGGAGGGAATAGCAATCAGCCCCAGCATTTT. Amino acid sequence: CASSLGGNSNQPQHF.

This clone was observed once. The J gene is TRBJ1-1, the V gene TRBV7-9, with D tentatively TRBD1 (6 bases). The CDR3 has 16 residues. V lost 1 base and J 3 bases, leaving 15 bases between the germline ends. Germline V gene sequence: CDR1 SEHNR, CDR2 FQNEAQ (reference sequence). DNA of the CDR3: TGTGCCAGCAGCTTAGGGCACCGGGACATATACACTGAAGCTTTCTTT. This gives the protein CASSLGHRDIYTEAFF.

About this clone: The germline gene is not matched at one end of the junction; a read error may be the cause. The V call is TRBV30, the J call TRBJ1-2; TRBD1 aligns across 9 bases. The CDR3 runs 12 residues. CDR1 and CDR2 (germline): GTSNPN, SVGIG (reference sequence). In DNA, the CDR3 is TGTGCCGGGAGCCCGGACAGGGGAGGCTACACCTTC. Translation gives CAGSPDRGGYTF.

The chain has TRBV27 and TRBJ2-1; D possibly uses TRBD1 or TRBD2 (5 bases each). Trimming removed 0 bases from V and 0 bases from J, with 15 bases in between. CDR1 and CDR2 (germline): MNHEY, SMNVEV (reference sequence). There are 18 residues in the CDR3. CDR3 amino acids: CASSLSVYAGSSYNEQFF. CDR3 in DNA: TGTGCCAGCAGTTTATCGGTCTACGCAGGGAGCTCCTACAATGAGCAGTTCTTC.